This TCR beta chain was captured in a study of shared clonotypes between healthy human individuals. Study-wide background: Samples came from two female and a few male donors aged 18 to 49. Whole-study results and caveats: When compared with the clonotypes that were shared by all four sorted-subset donors, the non-shared clonotypes turned out to have lower generation probabilities.

Germline CDR1 reads SGHDT; CDR2 reads YYEEEE. This CDR3 spans 15 amino acids. J was trimmed by 3 bases and V by 4 bases; bases with no gene match: 7. This clone has only one observation. What it recognizes is unknown. The method was immunoSEQ multiplex PCR; TCRdb's version includes in-frame clones alone and lacks a portion of them. The sample lists more than 2,000,000 clones, 93% occurring once. Memory CD4+ cells were the fraction left after CD45RA+ naive selection. The receptor comes from a young man in good health. Some clones in this sample may be carry-over from other donors' samples. The V and J genes are TRBV5-6 and TRBJ1-3, with 7 bases fitting TRBD1. Sequencing was performed on naive CD4+ T cells from PBMCs. Subset indicated: CD45RA+ positively selected. CDR3 nucleotide sequence: TGTGCCAGCAGCCCGGACAGGAGAAGTGGAAACACCATATATTTT. Its translation: CASSPDRRSGNTIYF.